The sequence of this T cell receptor beta chain was determined in a study of vaccination effects on CD4 cells after COVID-19. Before sequencing took place, the ViraFEST assay used viral peptide pools to expand antigen-specific CD4+ T cells. The authors isolated CD4+ T cells after nine to eleven days of culture. Every participant took two doses of the BNT162b2 or mRNA-1273 vaccine. As for this clone: The antigen is undetermined.

V lost 1 base to trimming and J lost 7 bases, with 14 bases between them. In germline, CDR1 is LGHDT, CDR2 YNNKEL (reference sequence). CDR3 size: 15 residues. The method was immunoSEQ multiplex PCR; TCRdb's version includes in-frame clones alone and lacks a portion of them. This sample has 50,000 to 65,000 clones, with around four fifths found just once. The clonotype comes from a human donor who received a COVID-19 vaccine. The chain links TRBV3-1 (or the pseudogene TRBV3-2) to TRBJ2-1, with D possibly TRBD1 on 6 matching bases. The sample consisted of CD4+ T cells from PBMCs cultured with HCoV-229E spike peptides, taken after COVID-19 vaccination. This CDR3 reads CASSQVTGSGNEQFF. As DNA, the CDR3 is TGTGCCAGCAGCCAAGTTACAGGGTCGGGTAATGAGCAGTTCTTC.